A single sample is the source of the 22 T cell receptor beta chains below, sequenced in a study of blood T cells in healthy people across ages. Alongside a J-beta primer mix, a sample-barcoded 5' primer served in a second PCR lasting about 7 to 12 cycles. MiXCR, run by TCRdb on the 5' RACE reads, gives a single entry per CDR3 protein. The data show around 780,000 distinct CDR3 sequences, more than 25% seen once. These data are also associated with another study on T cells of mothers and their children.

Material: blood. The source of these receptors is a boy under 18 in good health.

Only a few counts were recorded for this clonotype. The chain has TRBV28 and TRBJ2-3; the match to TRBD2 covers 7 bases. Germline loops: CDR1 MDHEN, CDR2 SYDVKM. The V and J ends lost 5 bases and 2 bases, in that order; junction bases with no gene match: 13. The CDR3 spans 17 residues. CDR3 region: CASSPLGGRLLTDTQYF. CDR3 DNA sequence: TGTGCCAGCAGTCCATTGGGCGGGAGACTGCTCACAGATACGCAGTATTTT. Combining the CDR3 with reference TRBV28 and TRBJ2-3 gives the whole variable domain DVKVTQSSRYLVKRTGEKVFLECVQDMDHENMFWYRQDPGLGLRLIYFSYDVKMKEKGDIPEGYSVSREKKERFSLILESASTNQTSMYLCASSPLGGRLLTDTQYFGPGTRLTVL.

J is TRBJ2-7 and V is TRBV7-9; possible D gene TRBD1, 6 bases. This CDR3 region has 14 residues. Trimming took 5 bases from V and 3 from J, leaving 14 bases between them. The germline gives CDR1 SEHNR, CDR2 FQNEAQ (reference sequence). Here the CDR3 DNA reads TGTGCCAGCAGCCCCCGGGACAAGTACTACGAGCAGTACTTC. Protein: CASSPRDKYYEQYF.

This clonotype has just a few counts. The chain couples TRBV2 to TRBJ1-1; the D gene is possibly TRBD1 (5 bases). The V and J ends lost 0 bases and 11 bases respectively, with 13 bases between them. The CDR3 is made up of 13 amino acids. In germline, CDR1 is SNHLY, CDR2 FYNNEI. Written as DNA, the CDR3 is TGTGCCAGCAGTGAAGCAGGCAGGGCTCGGGCTTTCTTT. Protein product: CASSEAGRARAFF.

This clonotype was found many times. In nucleotides, the CDR3 is TGTGCCAGCAGCCTCGGGGCTAGCGGGGGAGAGACCCAGTACTTC. Translating it yields CASSLGASGGETQYF. J is TRBJ2-5 and V is TRBV7-2; 10 nucleotides agree with TRBD2. The junction had 7 bases not matched to a gene; V was cut back by 5 bases and J by 4 bases. Germline assignment: CDR1 SGHTA and CDR2 FQGNSA. This CDR3 is built from 15 residues.

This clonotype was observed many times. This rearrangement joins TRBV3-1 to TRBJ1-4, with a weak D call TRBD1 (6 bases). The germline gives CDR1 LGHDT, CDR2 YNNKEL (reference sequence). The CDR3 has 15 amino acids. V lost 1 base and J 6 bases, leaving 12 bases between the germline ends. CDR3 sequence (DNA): TGTGCCAGCAGCCAAGGGCAGGGGCCGGATGAAAAACTGTTTTTT. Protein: CASSQGQGPDEKLFF.

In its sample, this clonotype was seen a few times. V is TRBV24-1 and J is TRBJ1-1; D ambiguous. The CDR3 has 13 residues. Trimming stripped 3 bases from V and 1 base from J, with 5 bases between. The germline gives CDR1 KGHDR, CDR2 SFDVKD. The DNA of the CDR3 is TGTGCCACCAGTGATGCAGAGAACACTGAAGCTTTCTTT. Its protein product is CATSDAENTEAFF.

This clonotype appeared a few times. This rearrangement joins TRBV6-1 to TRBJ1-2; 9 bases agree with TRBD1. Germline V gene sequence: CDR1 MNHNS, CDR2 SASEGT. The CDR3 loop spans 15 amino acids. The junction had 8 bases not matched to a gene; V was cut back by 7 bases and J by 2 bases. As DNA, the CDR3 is TGTGCCAGCACTTGGACAGGGGTCTACAACTATGGCTACACCTTC. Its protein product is CASTWTGVYNYGYTF.

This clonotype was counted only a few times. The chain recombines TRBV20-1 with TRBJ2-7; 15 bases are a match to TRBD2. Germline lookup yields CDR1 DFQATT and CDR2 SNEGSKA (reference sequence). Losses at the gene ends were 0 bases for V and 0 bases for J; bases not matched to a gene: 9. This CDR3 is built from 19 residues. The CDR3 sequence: CSARDPGTSGGFASYEQYF. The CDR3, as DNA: TGCAGTGCTAGAGACCCCGGGACTAGCGGGGGGTTCGCCTCCTACGAGCAGTACTTC.

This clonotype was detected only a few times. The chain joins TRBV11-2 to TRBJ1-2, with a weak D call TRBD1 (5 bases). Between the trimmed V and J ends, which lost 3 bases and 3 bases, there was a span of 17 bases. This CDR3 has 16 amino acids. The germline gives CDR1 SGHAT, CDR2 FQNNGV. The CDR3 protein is CASSFNRDAVHYGYTF. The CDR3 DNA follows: TGTGCCAGCAGCTTTAACCGGGACGCTGTTCACTATGGCTACACCTTC.

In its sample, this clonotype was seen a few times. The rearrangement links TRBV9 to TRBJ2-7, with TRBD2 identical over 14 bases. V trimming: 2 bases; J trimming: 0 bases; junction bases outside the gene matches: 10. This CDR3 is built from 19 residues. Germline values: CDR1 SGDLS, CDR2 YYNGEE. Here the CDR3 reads CASSVTPGTSGGRSYEQYF. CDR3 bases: TGTGCCAGCAGCGTGACCCCTGGGACTAGCGGGGGACGCTCCTACGAGCAGTACTTC.

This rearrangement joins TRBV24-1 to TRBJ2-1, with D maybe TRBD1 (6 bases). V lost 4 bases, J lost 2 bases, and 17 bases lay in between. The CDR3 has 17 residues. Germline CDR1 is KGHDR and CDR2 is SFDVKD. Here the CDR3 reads CATSESTTGRTYNEQFF. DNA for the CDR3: TGTGCCACCAGTGAATCCACCACAGGGCGAACCTACAATGAGCAGTTCTTC.

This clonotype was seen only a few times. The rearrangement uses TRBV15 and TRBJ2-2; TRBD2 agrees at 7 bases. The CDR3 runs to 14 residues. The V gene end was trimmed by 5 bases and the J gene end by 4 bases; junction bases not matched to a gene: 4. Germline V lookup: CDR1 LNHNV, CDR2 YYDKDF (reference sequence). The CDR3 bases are TGTGCCACCAGCCAACTAGCGTTCACCGGGGAGCTGTTTTTT. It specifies CATSQLAFTGELFF.

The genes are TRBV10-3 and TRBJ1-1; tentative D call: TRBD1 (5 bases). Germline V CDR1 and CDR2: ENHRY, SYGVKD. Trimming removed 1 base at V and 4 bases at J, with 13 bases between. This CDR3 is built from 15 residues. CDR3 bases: TGTGCCATCAGTGAGTTGGGCGGGGGGAGCACTGAAGCTTTCTTT. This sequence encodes CAISELGGGSTEAFF.

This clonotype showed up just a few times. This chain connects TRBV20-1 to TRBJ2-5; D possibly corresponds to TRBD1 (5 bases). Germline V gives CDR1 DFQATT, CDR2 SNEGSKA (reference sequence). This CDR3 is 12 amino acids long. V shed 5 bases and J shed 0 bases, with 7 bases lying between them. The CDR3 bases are TGCAGTGCTTCGACAGACCAAGAGACCCAGTACTTC. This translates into CSASTDQETQYF.

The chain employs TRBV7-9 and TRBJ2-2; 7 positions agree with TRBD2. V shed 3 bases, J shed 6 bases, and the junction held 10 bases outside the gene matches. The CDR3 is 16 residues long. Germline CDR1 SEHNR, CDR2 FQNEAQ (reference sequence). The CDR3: CASSFWRGSLPGELFF. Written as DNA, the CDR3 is TGTGCCAGCAGCTTTTGGCGGGGGTCCCTCCCCGGGGAGCTGTTTTTT.

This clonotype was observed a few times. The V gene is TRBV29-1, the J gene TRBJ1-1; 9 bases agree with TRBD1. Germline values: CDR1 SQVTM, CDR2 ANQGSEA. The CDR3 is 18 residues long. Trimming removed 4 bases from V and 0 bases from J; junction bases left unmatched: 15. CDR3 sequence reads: CSVVQGTGTGNVNTEAFF. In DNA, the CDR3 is TGCAGCGTTGTACAGGGAACCGGGACAGGGAATGTGAACACTGAAGCTTTCTTT.

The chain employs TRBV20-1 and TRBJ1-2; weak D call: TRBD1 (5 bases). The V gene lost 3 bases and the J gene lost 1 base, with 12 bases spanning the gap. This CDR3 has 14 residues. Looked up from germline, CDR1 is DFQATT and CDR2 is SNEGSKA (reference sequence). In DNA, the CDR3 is TGCAGTGCTAGTATGGGGACCGATAACTATGGCTACACCTTC. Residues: CSASMGTDNYGYTF.

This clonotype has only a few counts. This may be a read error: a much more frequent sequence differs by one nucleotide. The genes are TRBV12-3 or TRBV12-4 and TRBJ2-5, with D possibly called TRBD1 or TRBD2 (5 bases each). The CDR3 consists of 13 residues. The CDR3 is CASTNPGAETQCF. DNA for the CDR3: TGTGCCAGCACTAACCCCGGGGCAGAGACCCAGTGCTTC.

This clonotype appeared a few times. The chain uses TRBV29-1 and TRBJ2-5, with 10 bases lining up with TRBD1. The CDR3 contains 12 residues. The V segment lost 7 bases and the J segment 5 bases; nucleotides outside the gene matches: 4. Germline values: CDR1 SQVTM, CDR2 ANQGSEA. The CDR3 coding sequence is TGCAGCGCCGTGGACAGGGGGGAGACCCAGTACTTC. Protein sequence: CSAVDRGETQYF.

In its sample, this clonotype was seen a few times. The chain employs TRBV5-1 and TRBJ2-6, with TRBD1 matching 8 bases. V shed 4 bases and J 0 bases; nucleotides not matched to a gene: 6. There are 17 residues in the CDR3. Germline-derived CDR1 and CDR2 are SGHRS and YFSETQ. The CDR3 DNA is TGCGCCAGCAGCCGGGGACAGGCCGCCTCTGGGGCCAACGTCCTGACTTTC. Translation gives CASSRGQAASGANVLTF.

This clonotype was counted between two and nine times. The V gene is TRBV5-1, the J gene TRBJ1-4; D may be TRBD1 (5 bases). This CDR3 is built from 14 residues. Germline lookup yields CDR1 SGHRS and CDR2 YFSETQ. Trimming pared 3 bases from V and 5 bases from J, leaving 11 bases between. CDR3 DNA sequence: TGCGCCAGCAGCTGGGGACGGGGGAATGAAAAACTGTTTTTT. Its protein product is CASSWGRGNEKLFF.

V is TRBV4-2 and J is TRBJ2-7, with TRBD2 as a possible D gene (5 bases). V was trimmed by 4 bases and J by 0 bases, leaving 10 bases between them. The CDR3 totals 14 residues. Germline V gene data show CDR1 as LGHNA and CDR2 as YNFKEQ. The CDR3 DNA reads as TGTGCCAGCAGCCGTAGCGCAAGCTCCTACGAGCAGTACTTC. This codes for CASSRSASSYEQYF.